These 30 T cell receptor beta chains were sequenced from one sample in a study of cytomegalovirus exposure and HLA in healthy donors. It was with 60 Vbeta and 13 Jbeta primers that the PCR ran. Some clones are missing from TCRdb's copy, which holds only in-frame ones; the method was immunoSEQ multiplex PCR. The data contain 100,000 to 150,000 clones, 81% of them singletons. Sequencing used PBMCs. The receptor source for this set is a man between 18 and 35 years old in good health and CMV-seronegative.

Notes on this clone: Its ends do not fully match the called genes, so a read error is possible. The chain joins TRBV6-6 to TRBJ2-7; D remains unclear. The CDR3 runs to 12 residues. Germline values: CDR1 MNHNY, CDR2 SVGAGI (reference sequence). Here the CDR3 DNA reads TGTGCCAGCAGTCCCGCCCCGTACGGGCAGTACTTC. This translates into CASSPAPYGQYF.

This clone was seen only a few times. CDR3 sequence (DNA): TGCGCCAGCAGCTCGGGGACCGGGGGAAGCTCCTACAATGAGCAGTTCTTC. As protein: CASSSGTGGSSYNEQFF. The chain uses TRBV5-1 and TRBJ2-1, with D perhaps matching TRBD2 (6 bases). The CDR3 sequence is 17 residues long. Germline assignment: CDR1 SGHRS and CDR2 YFSETQ. V lost 3 bases, J lost 0 bases, and 16 bases lay in between.

This clone appeared once. The V and J genes are TRBV4-1 and TRBJ2-5; D call uncertain. The germline CDR1 and CDR2 sequences are MGHRA and YSYEKL. Trimming took 0 bases from V and 3 from J, leaving 8 bases between them. The CDR3 length is 14 residues. CDR3 loop: CASSQEGFKETQYF. CDR3 nucleotide sequence: TGCGCCAGCAGCCAAGAGGGCTTTAAAGAGACCCAGTACTTC.

The rearrangement joins TRBV7-2 to TRBJ1-2; TRBD1 matches at 10 bases. Trimming at V came to 1 base and at J to 6 bases, leaving 2 bases not matched to a gene. Germline V gene sequence: CDR1 SGHTA, CDR2 FQGNSA. The CDR3 is 14 amino acids. The CDR3 sequence is CASSLGGTGDGYTF. In DNA form, the CDR3 reads TGTGCCAGCAGCTTAGGAGGGACAGGGGATGGCTACACCTTC. The full variable domain, rest sourced from reference TRBV7-2 and TRBJ1-2, is GAGVSQSPSNKVTEKGKDVELRCDPISGHTALYWYRQSLGQGLEFLIYFQGNSAPDKSGLPSDRFSAERTGGSVSTLTIQRTQQEDSAVYLCASSLGGTGDGYTFGSGTRLTVV.

CDR3 in DNA: TGTGCCAGCAGCCTCGACAGATCTGATCAGCCCCAGCATTTT. It encodes CASSLDRSDQPQHF. The chain recombines TRBV5-5 with TRBJ1-5; a weak D match, TRBD1 (5 bases). The CDR3 loop spans 14 amino acids. Trimming left V 4 bases short and J 5 bases short, with 13 bases between. The germline V gene has CDR1 SGHKS and CDR2 YYEKEE (reference sequence).

The gene calls are TRBV4-2 and TRBJ2-1, with a weak D call TRBD1 (5 bases). CDR3 length equals 16 residues. The V gene's germline CDR1 is LGHNA and CDR2 YNFKEQ. Trimming pared 0 bases from V and 4 bases from J, leaving 13 bases between. As DNA, the CDR3 is TGTGCCAGCAGCCAAGATACCAGGGCGATTTACAATGAGCAGTTCTTC. It yields the protein CASSQDTRAIYNEQFF.

A few counts support this clone. The V call is TRBV7-9, the J call TRBJ1-4, with no clear D. The CDR3 loop spans 13 amino acids. The ends were cut back, 1 base at V and 8 bases at J, with 8 bases in the middle. Germline V CDR1 and CDR2: SEHNR, FQNEAQ (reference sequence). The CDR3 DNA is TGTGCCAGCAGCTTAGGTGGGCAGGAAAAACTGTTTTTT. This codes for CASSLGGQEKLFF. The whole variable domain, filled in from reference TRBV7-9 and TRBJ1-4, reads DTGVSQNPRHKITKRGQNVTFRCDPISEHNRLYWYRQTLGQGPEFLTYFQNEAQLEKSRLLSDRFSAERPKGSFSTLEIQRTEQGDSAMYLCASSLGGQEKLFFGSGTQLSVL.

The chain couples TRBV28 to TRBJ1-5; D remains ambiguous. CDR1 and CDR2 (germline): MDHEN, SYDVKM. This CDR3 contains 13 residues. V was pared by 4 bases and J by 6 bases, with 10 bases between. The CDR3 reads CASSSTQAQPQHF. CDR3 sequence (DNA): TGTGCCAGCAGTTCTACCCAGGCTCAGCCCCAGCATTTT.

The chain recombines TRBV5-5 with TRBJ2-1; D ambiguous. This CDR3 has 11 residues. The germline V and J ends were trimmed by 2 bases and 10 bases, with 7 bases remaining between them. Germline V lookup: CDR1 SGHKS, CDR2 YYEKEE (reference sequence). In DNA form, the CDR3 reads TGTGCCAGCAGCTTAGAACAGGAGCAGTTCTTC. Its protein is CASSLEQEQFF.

V gene TRBV11-1 combines with J gene TRBJ2-5; 11 nucleotides agree with TRBD2. Germline CDR1 and CDR2: SGHAT and FQDESV (reference sequence). The CDR3 is made up of 19 amino acids. The V segment lost 5 bases and the J segment 0 bases; nucleotides outside the gene matches: 14. The CDR3 loop reads CASSRPTSGGARYQETQYF. The DNA of the CDR3 is TGTGCCAGCAGCAGACCTACTAGCGGGGGAGCCCGCTACCAAGAGACCCAGTACTTC.

The CDR3: CASSHSLISRGDEKLFF. The CDR3 region has the DNA TGCGCCAGCAGCCATTCTCTTATTTCTAGGGGCGATGAAAAACTGTTTTTT. The chain is built from TRBV4-3 and TRBJ1-4, with D perhaps matching TRBD1 (5 bases). The CDR3 sequence is 17 residues long. The germline V gene has CDR1 LGHNA and CDR2 YSLEER. Trimming took 3 bases from V and 6 from J, leaving 20 bases between them.

This rearrangement joins TRBV9 to TRBJ2-5, with TRBD2 as a possible D gene (6 bases). CDR1 and CDR2 (germline): SGDLS, YYNGEE. With 4 bases removed from V and 5 bases from J, the gap between germline ends came to 24 bases. The CDR3 extends over 17 amino acids. CDR3 sequence (DNA): TGTGCCAGCAGCCCACACTTAGGGACTTCTTACAAGGAGACCCAGTACTTC. Protein product: CASSPHLGTSYKETQYF.

V is TRBV4-2 and J is TRBJ2-1, with D perhaps matching TRBD2 (5 bases). The germline V gene has CDR1 LGHNA and CDR2 YNFKEQ. The CDR3 length is 16 residues. The ends were cut back, 4 bases at V and 0 bases at J, with 13 bases in the middle. The CDR3 DNA sequence: TGTGCCAGCAGCCCCTGGGAGTTTGCCTCCTACAATGAGCAGTTCTTC. This gives the protein CASSPWEFASYNEQFF.

This clone has just a few counts. The rearrangement uses TRBV27 and TRBJ1-5, with D possibly matching TRBD1 (6 bases). The CDR3 has 18 residues. The germline V and J ends were trimmed by 4 bases and 3 bases, with 22 bases remaining between them. Germline V gives CDR1 MNHEY, CDR2 SMNVEV (reference sequence). The CDR3 DNA reads as TGTGCCAGCAGTTCCTCCCCGCACAGGGCCCTCTTCAATCAGCCCCAGCATTTT. It specifies CASSSSPHRALFNQPQHF.

J is TRBJ1-2 and V is TRBV19; D remains unclear. The V gene's germline CDR1 is LNHDA and CDR2 SQIVND (reference sequence). The CDR3 has 14 residues. The V end was cut by 6 bases, the J end by 4 bases, with 15 bases between. The CDR3 bases are TGTGCCAGTAGGTCCGCGGCAGTAAGCTATGGCTACACCTTC. Translating gives CASRSAAVSYGYTF.

The chain combines TRBV6-6 with TRBJ2-5, with 7 bases matching TRBD2. Germline V gene sequence: CDR1 MNHNY, CDR2 SVGAGI (reference sequence). The CDR3 sequence is 15 residues long. V lost 1 base to trimming and J lost 5 bases; unmatched junction nucleotides: 7. CDR3 in DNA: TGTGCCAGCAGTTACTGGACTAGACCACGGGAGACCCAGTACTTC. Protein product: CASSYWTRPRETQYF.

The rearrangement uses TRBV27 and TRBJ1-1; no firm D call. Germline V gene data show CDR1 as MNHEY and CDR2 as SMNVEV (reference sequence). CDR3 length: 15 amino acids. V dropped 0 bases and J dropped 2 bases, with 10 bases sitting between them. CDR3: CASSLSILANTEAFF. CDR3 bases: TGTGCCAGCAGTTTATCGATACTCGCAAACACTGAAGCTTTCTTT.

The V call is TRBV18, the J call TRBJ1-2; TRBD1 matches 7 bases. The CDR3 loop spans 13 amino acids. The germline gives CDR1 KGHSH, CDR2 LQKENI. V shed 5 bases, J shed 3 bases, and the junction held 3 bases outside the gene matches. In nucleotides, the CDR3 is TGTGCCAGCTCAACCGACAGGGACTATGGCTACACCTTC. Protein: CASSTDRDYGYTF.

The chain has TRBV19 and TRBJ2-7, with 7 bases that match TRBD2. Looked up from germline, CDR1 is LNHDA and CDR2 is SQIVND (reference sequence). The CDR3 has 14 amino acids. V trimming: 5 bases; J trimming: 6 bases; junction bases outside the gene matches: 10. CDR3 DNA: TGTGCCAGTAGTCCCTGGGAGGGATTTCTCGAGCAGTACTTC. Translated, it gives CASSPWEGFLEQYF.

A few counts support this clone. The chain couples TRBV18 to TRBJ1-1; a weak D match, TRBD1 (5 bases). Germline V gene lookup returns CDR1 KGHSH and CDR2 LQKENI. This CDR3 comprises 12 residues. The V end was cut by 3 bases, the J end by 11 bases, with 13 bases between. CDR3 sequence reads: CASSPMGLEAFF. The CDR3, as DNA: TGTGCCAGCTCACCTATGGGACTTGAGGCTTTCTTT.

The chain employs TRBV5-1 and TRBJ2-7, with 9 bases identical to TRBD1. Germline V gives CDR1 SGHRS, CDR2 YFSETQ. Trimming at V came to 7 bases and at J to 2 bases, leaving 4 bases not matched to a gene. The CDR3 runs 13 residues. The CDR3, as DNA: TGCGCCAGCGCCGGGGACAGGGCCTACGAGCAGTACTTC. Encoded protein: CASAGDRAYEQYF.

The chain has TRBV19 and TRBJ1-5; D not certain. With 5 bases removed from V and 0 bases from J, the gap between germline ends came to 8 bases. The V gene's germline CDR1 is LNHDA and CDR2 SQIVND (reference sequence). CDR3 size: 14 residues. The CDR3 loop reads CASSLGASNQPQHF. CDR3 nucleotides: TGTGCCAGTAGTCTCGGTGCTAGCAATCAGCCCCAGCATTTT.

The gene calls are TRBV2 and TRBJ1-1, with D perhaps TRBD1 (5 bases). V lost 3 bases to trimming and J lost 8 bases, with 16 bases between them. CDR3 size: 14 residues. The germline CDR1 and CDR2 sequences are SNHLY and FYNNEI. The CDR3 bases are TGTGCCAGCAGTGATAGAACAGGTTCCTGGGAAGCTTTCTTT. Its protein product is CASSDRTGSWEAFF.

This clone was counted a single time. CDR3 DNA sequence: TGTGCCAGTAGCTACAGCAAAATAAGCTCAAACTATGGCTACACCTTC. Translated, it gives CASSYSKISSNYGYTF. V is TRBV19 and J is TRBJ1-2; D not resolved. Germline CDR1 and CDR2: LNHDA and SQIVND (reference sequence). The CDR3 covers 16 residues. The germline V and J ends were trimmed by 6 bases and 2 bases, with 19 bases remaining between them.

The V call is TRBV19, the J call TRBJ2-3; D unclear. V was clipped by 8 bases and J by 6 bases, with 21 bases between them. The CDR3 contains 15 residues. Germline CDR1 LNHDA, CDR2 SQIVND (reference sequence). The CDR3 spells CASQGWAAPNDTQYF. The CDR3 DNA reads TGTGCCAGTCAAGGTTGGGCAGCCCCGAACGATACGCAGTATTTT.

The chain joins TRBV15 to TRBJ2-6; TRBD1 matches 8 bases. The CDR3 has 18 amino acids. Germline loops: CDR1 LNHNV, CDR2 YYDKDF (reference sequence). Germline trimming cut 3 bases from V and 4 bases from J; bases unmatched to any gene: 11. The CDR3 bases are TGTGCCACCAGCAGGGCCGGGACAGGTCTTACAGGGGCCAACGTCCTGACTTTC. Amino acids: CATSRAGTGLTGANVLTF.

The chain has TRBV19 and TRBJ1-1, with D possibly being TRBD1 (5 bases). The CDR3 runs 18 residues. Trimming shortened V by 5 bases and J by 2 bases, and 24 bases separated the two germline ends. Germline-derived CDR1 and CDR2 are LNHDA and SQIVND (reference sequence). The CDR3 DNA sequence: TGTGCCAGTAGTGTCCCAACGGTCTCATCAGGGCGAAACACTGAAGCTTTCTTT. This gives the protein CASSVPTVSSGRNTEAFF.

The rearrangement links TRBV5-1 to TRBJ1-1, with a possible D match to TRBD1 (6 bases). Deletions cut 2 bases from V and 4 bases from J, with 9 bases between. The CDR3 runs to 13 residues. The germline V gene encodes CDR1 SGHRS and CDR2 YFSETQ. CDR3 loop: CASSLKTGTEAFF. The CDR3 DNA reads as TGCGCCAGCAGCTTAAAGACAGGCACTGAAGCTTTCTTT. Full variable domain (remainder filled in from reference TRBV5-1 and TRBJ1-1): KAGVTQTPRYLIKTRGQQVTLSCSPISGHRSVSWYQQTPGQGLQFLFEYFSETQRNKGNFPGRFSGRQFSNSRSEMNVSTLELGDSALYLCASSLKTGTEAFFGQGTRLTVV.

The chain has TRBV6-1 and TRBJ2-1; TRBD1 might be the D (5 bases). V was pared by 7 bases and J by 4 bases, with 14 bases between. The V gene's germline CDR1 is MNHNS and CDR2 SASEGT. The CDR3 contains 14 residues. CDR3 sequence reads: CASTQQDSYNEQFF. The CDR3 coding sequence is TGTGCCAGCACTCAACAAGACAGTTACAATGAGCAGTTCTTC.

This clone was seen a handful of times. This chain connects TRBV5-6 to TRBJ2-7; TRBD2 matches at 7 bases. Germline CDR1 SGHDT, CDR2 YYEEEE. V was pared by 4 bases and J by 0 bases, with 7 bases of the junction left unmatched. The CDR3 loop spans 15 amino acids. Written as DNA, the CDR3 is TGTGCCAGCAGCCCCGCCGGGAGGAGCTCCTACGAGCAGTACTTC. Encoded protein: CASSPAGRSSYEQYF.